The T cell receptor beta chain described here comes from a study of blood T cell repertoires in COVID-19. As for the study in general: Sites across the United States, Italy and Spain contributed samples from acute and convalescent COVID-19. Sources were T cells, B-cell-depleted T cells, or PBMCs; the material itself was cDNA or gDNA.

Germline loops: CDR1 SNHLY, CDR2 FYNNEI. The ends lost 4 bases at V and 5 bases at J; junction bases unmatched: 13. CDR3 length: 17 residues. As originally analysed: Using reference gene primer amplification, nucleated cell counts were estimated. Sequencing was performed with immunoSEQ multiplex PCR; in TCRdb, only in-frame clones are kept and a portion is missing. That table furnishes V, J and clone size, whereas the DNA furnished D and trimming. The sample lists 130,000 to 150,000 clones; 88% were seen once. This sequence originates from a man aged 45-60 years with active or convalescent COVID-19. This chain connects TRBV2 to TRBJ2-3; 9 bases are a match to TRBD2. Specimen: peripheral blood. Written as DNA, the CDR3 is TGTGCCAGCAGTGTAGGGGGTAGCGGGAGTGGTGTAGATACGCAGTATTTT. Translating it yields CASSVGGSGSGVDTQYF.